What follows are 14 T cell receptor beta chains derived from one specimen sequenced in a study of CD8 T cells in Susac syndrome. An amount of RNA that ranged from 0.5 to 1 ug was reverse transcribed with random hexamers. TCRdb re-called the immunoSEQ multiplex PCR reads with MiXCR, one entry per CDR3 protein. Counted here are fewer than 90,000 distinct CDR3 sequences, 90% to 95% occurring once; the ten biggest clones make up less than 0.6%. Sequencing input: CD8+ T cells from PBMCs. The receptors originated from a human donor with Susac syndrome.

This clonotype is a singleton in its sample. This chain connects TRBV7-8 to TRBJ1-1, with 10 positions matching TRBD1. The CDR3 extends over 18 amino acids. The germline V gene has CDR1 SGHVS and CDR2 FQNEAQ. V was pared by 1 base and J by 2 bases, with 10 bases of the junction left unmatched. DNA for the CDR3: TGTGCCAGCAGCTTAGTTGGGACAGGGGTGGTAGAAAACACTGAAGCTTTCTTT. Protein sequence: CASSLVGTGVVENTEAFF.

The CDR3: CASSPAPGGIYEQYF. The CDR3 DNA is TGTGCCAGCTCACCGGCGCCAGGGGGCATATACGAGCAGTACTTC. The chain links TRBV18 to TRBJ2-7; TRBD1 agrees at 8 bases. Unmatched junction bases numbered 8, after V lost 3 bases and J lost 4 bases. CDR3 length equals 15 residues. Germline V gene lookup returns CDR1 KGHSH and CDR2 LQKENI.

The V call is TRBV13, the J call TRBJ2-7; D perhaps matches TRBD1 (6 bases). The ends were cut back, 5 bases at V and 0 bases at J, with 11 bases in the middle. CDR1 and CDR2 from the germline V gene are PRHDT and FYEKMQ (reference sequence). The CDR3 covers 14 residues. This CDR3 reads CASSTRDTSYEQYF. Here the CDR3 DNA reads TGTGCCAGCAGCACTCGGGACACCTCCTACGAGCAGTACTTC. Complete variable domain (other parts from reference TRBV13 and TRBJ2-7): AAGVIQSPRHLIKEKRETATLKCYPIPRHDTVYWYQQGPGQDPQFLISFYEKMQSDKGSIPDRFSAQQFSDYHSELNMSSLELGDSALYFCASSTRDTSYEQYFGPGTRLTVT.

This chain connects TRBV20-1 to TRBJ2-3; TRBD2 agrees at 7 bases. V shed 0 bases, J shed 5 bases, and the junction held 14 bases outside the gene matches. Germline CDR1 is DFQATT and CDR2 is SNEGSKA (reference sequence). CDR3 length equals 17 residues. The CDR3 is CSARDLNGLGPLDTQYF. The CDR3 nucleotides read TGCAGTGCTAGAGATCTCAACGGACTAGGGCCTCTAGATACGCAGTATTTT.

The CDR3 sequence: CASSLALGQGATGELFF. DNA for the CDR3: TGTGCCAGCAGCTTAGCTTTAGGACAGGGGGCCACCGGGGAGCTGTTTTTT. V and J are TRBV7-2 and TRBJ2-2, with 11 bases matching TRBD1. The CDR3 is made up of 17 amino acids. J lost 4 bases, V lost 0 bases, and 4 bases had no gene match. Germline CDR1 is SGHTA and CDR2 is FQGNSA. Variable domain in full (rest from reference TRBV7-2 and TRBJ2-2): GAGVSQSPSNKVTEKGKDVELRCDPISGHTALYWYRQSLGQGLEFLIYFQGNSAPDKSGLPSDRFSAERTGGSVSTLTIQRTQQEDSAVYLCASSLALGQGATGELFFGEGSRLTVL.

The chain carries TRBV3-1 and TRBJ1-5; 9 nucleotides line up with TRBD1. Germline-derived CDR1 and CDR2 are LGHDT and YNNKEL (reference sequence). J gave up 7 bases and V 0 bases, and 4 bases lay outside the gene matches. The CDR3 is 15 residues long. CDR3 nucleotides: TGTGCCAGCAGCCAAGATGGGACAGGGAGCCAGCCCCAGCATTTT. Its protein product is CASSQDGTGSQPQHF.

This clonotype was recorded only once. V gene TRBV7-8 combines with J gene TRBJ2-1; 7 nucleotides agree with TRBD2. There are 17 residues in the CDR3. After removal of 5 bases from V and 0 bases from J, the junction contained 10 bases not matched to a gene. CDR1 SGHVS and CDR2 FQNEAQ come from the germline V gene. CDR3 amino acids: CASSPSRRERSYNEQFF. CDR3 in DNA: TGTGCCAGCAGCCCATCGAGGCGGGAGCGCTCCTACAATGAGCAGTTCTTC.

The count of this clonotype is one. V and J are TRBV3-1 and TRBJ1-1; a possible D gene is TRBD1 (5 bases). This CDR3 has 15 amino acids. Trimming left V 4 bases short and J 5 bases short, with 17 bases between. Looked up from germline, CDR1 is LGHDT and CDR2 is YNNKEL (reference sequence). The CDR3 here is CASSPSGQGGTEAFF. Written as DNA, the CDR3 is TGTGCCAGCAGCCCGTCGGGGCAGGGTGGAACTGAAGCTTTCTTT.

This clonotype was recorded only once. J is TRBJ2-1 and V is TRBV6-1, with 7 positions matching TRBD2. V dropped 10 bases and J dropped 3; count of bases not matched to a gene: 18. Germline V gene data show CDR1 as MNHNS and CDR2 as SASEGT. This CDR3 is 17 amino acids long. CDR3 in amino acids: CATRNGGGPIVYNEQFF. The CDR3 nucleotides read TGTGCCACCCGAAACGGGGGAGGGCCTATTGTCTACAATGAGCAGTTCTTC.

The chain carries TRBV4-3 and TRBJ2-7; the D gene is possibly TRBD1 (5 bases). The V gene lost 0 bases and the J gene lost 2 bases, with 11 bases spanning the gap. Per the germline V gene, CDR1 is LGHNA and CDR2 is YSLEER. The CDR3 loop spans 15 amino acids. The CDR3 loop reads CASSQDPGQTYEQYF. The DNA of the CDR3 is TGCGCCAGCAGCCAAGATCCAGGGCAGACCTACGAGCAGTACTTC.

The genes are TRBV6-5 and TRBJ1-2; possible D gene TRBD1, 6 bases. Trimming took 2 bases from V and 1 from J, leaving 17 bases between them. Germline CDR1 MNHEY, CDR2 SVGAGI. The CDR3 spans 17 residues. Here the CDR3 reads CASSYEPTGADNYGYTF. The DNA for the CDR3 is TGTGCCAGCAGTTACGAACCGACAGGCGCCGATAACTATGGCTACACCTTC.

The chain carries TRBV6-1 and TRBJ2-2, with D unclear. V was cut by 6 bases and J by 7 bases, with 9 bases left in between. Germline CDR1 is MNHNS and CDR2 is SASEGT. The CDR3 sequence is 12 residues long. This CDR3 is CASRGMNGELFF. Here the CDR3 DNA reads TGTGCCAGCAGGGGTATGAACGGGGAGCTGTTTTTT.

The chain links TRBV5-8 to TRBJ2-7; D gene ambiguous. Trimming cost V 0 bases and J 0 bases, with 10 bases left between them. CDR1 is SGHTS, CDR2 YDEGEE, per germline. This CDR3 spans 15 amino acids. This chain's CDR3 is CASSLGQMSSYEQYF. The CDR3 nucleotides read TGTGCCAGCAGCTTGGGACAAATGAGCTCCTACGAGCAGTACTTC.

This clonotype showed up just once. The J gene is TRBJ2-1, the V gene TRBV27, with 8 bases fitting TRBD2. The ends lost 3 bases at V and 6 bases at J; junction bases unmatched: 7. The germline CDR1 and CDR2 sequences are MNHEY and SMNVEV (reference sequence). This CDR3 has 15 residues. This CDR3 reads CASSFSGSPSNEQFF. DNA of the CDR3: TGTGCCAGCAGTTTCAGCGGGAGCCCTTCCAATGAGCAGTTCTTC.